Below, 9 T cell receptor beta chains from the same sample are listed, as sequenced in a study of cytomegalovirus exposure and HLA in healthy donors. Sequencing was performed with immunoSEQ multiplex PCR; in TCRdb, only in-frame clones are kept and a portion is missing. In the table there are hundreds of thousands of clones, approximately 82% of which are singletons. Specimen: PBMCs. The receptors come from a woman aged 18 to 35 in good health and CMV-seronegative.

The chain employs TRBV7-8 and TRBJ2-7; 10 positions match TRBD2. The CDR3 is 16 amino acids. V dropped 1 base and J dropped 0; count of bases not matched to a gene: 3. Germline values: CDR1 SGHVS, CDR2 FQNEAQ. The CDR3 coding sequence is TGTGCCAGCAGCTTAGTAGCGGGAGGCCTCTCCTACGAGCAGTACTTC. It codes for CASSLVAGGLSYEQYF.

The V gene is TRBV30, the J gene TRBJ1-5, with TRBD1 matching 9 bases. The CDR3 length is 13 residues. V was clipped by 3 bases and J by 7 bases; unmatched bases: 4. CDR1 is GTSNPN and CDR2 is SVGIG in the germline V gene (reference sequence). The CDR3 here is CAWSGDRDQPQHF. In DNA form, the CDR3 reads TGTGCCTGGAGCGGGGACAGGGACCAGCCCCAGCATTTT.

The chain links TRBV7-8 to TRBJ2-2; D unclear. Germline CDR1 reads SGHVS; CDR2 reads FQNEAQ. The V and J ends lost 2 bases and 2 bases respectively, with 6 bases between them. The CDR3 runs to 14 residues. The CDR3 DNA is TGTGCCAGCAGCTTACTGAGAAACACCGGGGAGCTGTTTTTT. It codes for CASSLLRNTGELFF.

This chain joins TRBV11-3 and TRBJ1-1, with 11 positions matching TRBD1. The CDR3 loop spans 15 amino acids. J lost 6 bases, V lost 2 bases, and 5 bases had no gene match. Germline V gene lookup returns CDR1 SGHNT and CDR2 YENEEA. The CDR3 region has the DNA TGTGCCAGCAGCTTATGGACAGGGGGCAGAGCTGAAGCTTTCTTT. This translates into CASSLWTGGRAEAFF.

The chain is built from TRBV6-6 and TRBJ1-3; 7 bases map to TRBD1. Germline trimming cut 6 bases from V and 0 bases from J; bases unmatched to any gene: 5. Looked up from germline, CDR1 is MNHNY and CDR2 is SVGAGI (reference sequence). The CDR3 covers 15 residues. Here the CDR3 reads CASSEQGISGNTIYF. CDR3 DNA: TGTGCCAGCAGCGAACAGGGGATCTCTGGAAACACCATATATTTT.

V gene TRBV5-1 combines with J gene TRBJ2-1; 14 bases align to TRBD2. Germline CDR1 reads SGHRS; CDR2 reads YFSETQ. Trimming cost V 4 bases and J 10 bases; bases outside gene matches: 7. The CDR3 length is 15 residues. In DNA, the CDR3 is TGCGCCAGCAGCACGGGACTAGCGGGAGAGAGGGAGCAGTTCTTC. Its translation: CASSTGLAGEREQFF.

The V and J genes are TRBV5-6 and TRBJ1-3; D call uncertain. The CDR3 totals 14 residues. Germline loops: CDR1 SGHDT, CDR2 YYEEEE. The ends were cut back, 4 bases at V and 4 bases at J, with 12 bases in the middle. CDR3 loop: CASSKDPTGNTIYF. In DNA, the CDR3 is TGTGCCAGCAGCAAGGATCCAACGGGAAACACCATATATTTT.

The rearrangement links TRBV11-2 to TRBJ2-7; possibly TRBD1 for D (6 bases). The V gene lost 5 bases and the J gene lost 1 base, with 15 bases spanning the gap. Germline loops: CDR1 SGHAT, CDR2 FQNNGV. This CDR3 spans 15 amino acids. CDR3 bases: TGTGCCAGCAGCGCCAGTGGTAGGGGGTCCTACGAGCAGTACTTC. The encoded protein is CASSASGRGSYEQYF.

The chain couples TRBV5-4 to TRBJ2-1; D gene unclear. Trimming cost V 4 bases and J 0 bases, with 8 bases left between them. The germline V gene has CDR1 SGHNT and CDR2 YYREEE (reference sequence). The CDR3 spans 14 residues. The DNA for the CDR3 is TGTGCCAGCAGCCGGCCGAGCTCCTACAATGAGCAGTTCTTC. Translating it yields CASSRPSSYNEQFF.